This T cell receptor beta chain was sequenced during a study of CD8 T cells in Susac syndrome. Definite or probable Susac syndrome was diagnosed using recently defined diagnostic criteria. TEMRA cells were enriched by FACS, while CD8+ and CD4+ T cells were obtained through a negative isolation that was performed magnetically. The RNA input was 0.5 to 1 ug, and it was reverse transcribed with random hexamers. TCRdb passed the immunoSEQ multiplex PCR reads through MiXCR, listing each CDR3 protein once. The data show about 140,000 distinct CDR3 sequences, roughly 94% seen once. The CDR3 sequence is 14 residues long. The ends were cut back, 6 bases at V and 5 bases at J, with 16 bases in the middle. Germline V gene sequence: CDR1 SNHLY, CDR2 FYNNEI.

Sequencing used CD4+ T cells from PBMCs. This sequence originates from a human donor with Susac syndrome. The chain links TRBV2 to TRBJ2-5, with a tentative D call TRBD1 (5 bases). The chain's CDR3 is CASRRTGKGETQYF. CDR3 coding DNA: TGTGCCAGCAGGCGGACGGGCAAGGGGGAGACCCAGTACTTC. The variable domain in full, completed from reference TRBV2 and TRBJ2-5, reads EPEVTQTPSHQVTQMGQEVILRCVPISNHLYFYWYRQILGQKVEFLVSFYNNEISEKSEIFDDQFSVERPDGSNFTLKIRSTKLEDSAMYFCASRRTGKGETQYFGPGTRLLVL.